Listed here is a single TCR beta chain. Antigen specificity is unknown. Multiplex PCR with 32 V and 13 J primers amplified TCR beta CDR3. TCRdb re-called the multiplex PCR reads through MiXCR, storing one row per CDR3 protein. The sample has a few thousand distinct CDR3 sequences, 25% to 30% seen once; the top ten hold about 20%. This sample is part of a study of immune heterogeneity within non-small cell lung tumors. As for the study in general: Tumor histology was classified as squamous cell carcinoma in a few cases, non-squamous carcinoma in about 10 and not otherwise specified in 1.

Overall study findings and caveats: Identical dominant CDR3 beta clonotypes were found repeatedly across the tumor sites of a single patient, and these appeared alongside high-frequency clones that were unique to particular tumor locations. T-cell receptor beta clonotypes at high frequency differed largely between individual patients. Local tumor mutational burden, with an R of about 0.31, correlated moderately but significantly with local T-cell clonality.

Each sample used around 600 ng of genomic DNA from bulk tumor tissue. Primary tumors were biopsied several times each, far apart, intraoperatively. Curative surgical treatment was performed in patients who had newly diagnosed, untreated non-small cell lung cancer. CDR3 length: 12 residues. Germline V CDR1 and CDR2: MNHEY, SMNVEV (reference sequence). Trimming left V 9 bases short and J 4 bases short, with 7 bases between. The receptor was derived from a man aged 55 to 69 with non-small cell lung cancer. The chain employs TRBV27 and TRBJ2-6; no definite D call. Sequencing used lung tumor tissue. The DNA for the CDR3 is TGTGCCAGTTTGGCCGGGGCCAACGTCCTGACTTTC. It translates to CASLAGANVLTF.